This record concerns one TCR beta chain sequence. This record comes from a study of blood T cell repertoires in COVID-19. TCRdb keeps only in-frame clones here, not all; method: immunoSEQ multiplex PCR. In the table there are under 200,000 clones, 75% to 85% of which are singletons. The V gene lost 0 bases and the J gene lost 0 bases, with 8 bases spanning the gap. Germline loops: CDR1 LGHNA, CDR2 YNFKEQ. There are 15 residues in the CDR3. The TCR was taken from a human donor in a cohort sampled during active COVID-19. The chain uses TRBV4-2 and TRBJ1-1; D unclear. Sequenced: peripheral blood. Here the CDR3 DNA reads TGTGCCAGCAGCCAAGATGATGGAGTGAACACTGAAGCTTTCTTT. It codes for CASSQDDGVNTEAFF.